The 12 T cell receptor beta chains presented below share a single source sample, sequenced in a study of CD8 T cells in ankylosing spondylitis. Study conclusions and caveats: A motif of under 10 highly homologous TCR beta variants was seen as apparently characteristic of ankylosing spondylitis blood.

From the 5' RACE reads, TCRdb called clonotypes with MiXCR, one entry per CDR3 protein. The table records some 85,000 distinct CDR3 sequences, just under 9% of them present only once. These receptors' antigens are unknown. The sequenced material came from blood, either unsorted or a sorted T cell fraction (not recorded which). These receptors were collected from a male donor with ankylosing spondylitis.

This clonotype came up many times. V is TRBV12-3 or TRBV12-4 and J is TRBJ2-1; D possibly matches TRBD1 or TRBD2 (5 bases each). This CDR3 region has 13 residues. Trimming shortened V by 3 bases and J by 9 bases, and 12 bases separated the two germline ends. CDR3 residues: CASSFASTGEQFF. CDR3 DNA sequence: TGTGCCAGCAGTTTCGCTAGCACAGGTGAGCAGTTCTTC.

This clonotype came up a few times. The gene calls are TRBV7-9 and TRBJ2-1; D ambiguous. From germline, CDR1 is SEHNR and CDR2 FQNEAQ (reference sequence). The CDR3 has 15 residues. V lost 1 base and J 6 bases, leaving 13 bases between the germline ends. CDR3 coding DNA: TGTGCCAGCAGCTTAGTCACCCCAGTCCCCAATGAGCAGTTCTTC. This encodes CASSLVTPVPNEQFF.

This chain connects TRBV7-9 to TRBJ2-7; 10 nucleotides line up with TRBD1. The CDR3 loop spans 16 amino acids. CDR1 is SEHNR, CDR2 FQNEAQ, per germline (reference sequence). Losses at the gene ends were 5 bases for V and 4 bases for J; bases not matched to a gene: 11. CDR3 loop: CASSPPPGQGSYEQYV. CDR3 nucleotides: TGTGCCAGCAGCCCCCCCCCGGGACAGGGGTCGTACGAGCAGTACGTC.

This clonotype was found a few times. The chain joins TRBV11-1 to TRBJ2-7, with 8 positions matching TRBD1. CDR1 is SGHAT and CDR2 is FQDESV in the germline V gene (reference sequence). This CDR3 is built from 19 residues. With V trimmed by 5 bases and J by 0 bases, 18 bases remained unmatched. CDR3 loop: CASSHGPGTGYLSSYEQYF. The CDR3 region has the DNA TGTGCCAGCAGCCACGGTCCCGGGACAGGCTACTTATCCTCCTACGAGCAGTACTTC.

This clonotype came up many times. V is TRBV12-5 and J is TRBJ2-1, with 10 positions matching TRBD1. The CDR3 consists of 15 residues. Trimming cost V 1 base and J 7 bases; bases outside gene matches: 4. Germline CDR1 is LGHNT and CDR2 is FRNRAP. In DNA form, the CDR3 reads TGTGCTAGTGGTTTGGGACAGGGGGCGAGGAATGAGCAGTTCTTC. It translates to CASGLGQGARNEQFF.

The sample holds a few counts of this clonotype. The CDR3 reads CASSAGDFSNQPQHF. The CDR3 bases are TGCGCCAGCAGTGCGGGGGACTTTAGCAATCAGCCCCAGCATTTT. The genes are TRBV10-2 and TRBJ1-5, with D possibly being TRBD1 (5 bases). Trimming pared 4 bases from V and 0 bases from J, leaving 10 bases between. Looked up from germline, CDR1 is WSHSY and CDR2 is SAAADI. The CDR3 consists of 15 residues.

This chain links TRBV12-3 or TRBV12-4 with TRBJ2-1, with TRBD2 as a possible D gene (5 bases). The CDR3 loop spans 14 amino acids. Trimming removed 10 bases from V and 4 bases from J, with 17 bases in between. CDR3 DNA sequence: TGTGCCATCGGTGGCGGGCCGGGTTACAATGAGCAGTTCTTC. Translating gives CAIGGGPGYNEQFF.

This chain uses TRBV12-3 or TRBV12-4 with TRBJ2-7, with 10 bases lining up with TRBD1. V dropped 5 bases and J dropped 5; count of bases not matched to a gene: 6. The CDR3 is made up of 14 amino acids. The CDR3 spells CASSPWDRGHEQYF. As DNA, the CDR3 is TGTGCCAGCAGTCCCTGGGACAGGGGTCACGAGCAGTACTTC.

At least ten counts were recorded for this clonotype. V gene TRBV12-3 or TRBV12-4 combines with J gene TRBJ2-7, with TRBD2 identical over 11 bases. J gave up 4 bases and V 5 bases, and 7 bases lay outside the gene matches. The CDR3 runs 15 residues. CDR3 DNA: TGTGCCAGCAGTGGGGCCGGGACTAGCGGATACGAGCAGTACTTC. Residues: CASSGAGTSGYEQYF.

This clonotype was detected ten times or more. The V and J genes are TRBV7-9 and TRBJ2-7; no definite D call. The CDR3 is 12 amino acids. The germline V gene encodes CDR1 SEHNR and CDR2 FQNEAQ (reference sequence). The ends were cut back, 5 bases at V and 3 bases at J, with 8 bases in the middle. Written as DNA, the CDR3 is TGTGCCAGCAGCCCCTCGATCTACGAGCAGTACGTC. Translating gives CASSPSIYEQYV.

This clonotype has ten or more counts. The CDR3, as DNA: TGTGCCAGCAGCCAGGGAGTGGTCAATGAGCAGTTCTTC. Translated, it gives CASSQGVVNEQFF. This chain uses TRBV7-9 with TRBJ2-1; D possibly uses TRBD1 or TRBD2 (5 bases each). The CDR3 is 13 residues long. Germline CDR1 reads SEHNR; CDR2 reads FQNEAQ (reference sequence). Trimming took off 5 bases at V and 6 bases at J, with 11 bases between the two ends.

This clonotype was seen a few times. The rearrangement uses TRBV6-1 and TRBJ2-6; the D is unclear. Germline V gene data show CDR1 as MNHNS and CDR2 as SASEGT. The CDR3 is made up of 17 amino acids. V lost 2 bases, J lost 0 bases, and 11 bases lay in between. Here the CDR3 reads CASSESTWYSGANVLTF. In DNA, the CDR3 is TGTGCCAGCAGTGAAAGTACGTGGTACTCTGGGGCCAACGTCCTGACTTTC.